The text below deals with one T cell receptor (beta chain). Mismatch with germline at one junction end may stem from a read error. These data originate in a study of T cells after yellow fever vaccination. Each CDR3 protein gets one entry after TCRdb re-called the 5' RACE reads with MiXCR. The sample records roughly 70,000 distinct CDR3 sequences, roughly 7.7% being singletons. The CDR3 contains 16 residues. The germline V gene has CDR1 MNHEY and CDR2 SVGEGT. This sequence was found in a man aged 30 to 39 who received the YFV17D yellow fever vaccine. This chain connects TRBV6-2 or TRBV6-3 to TRBJ2-7; possible D gene TRBD2, 6 bases. The sequencing here drew on CD8+ T cells sorted from PBMCs, taken on the day of the yellow fever booster vaccination. In nucleotides, the CDR3 is TGTGCCAGCAGAGACCCCGGAGGGCCTTCTTCCAACGAGAAGTACTTC. This codes for CASRDPGGPSSNEKYF.